This T cell receptor beta chain was retrieved from a study of blood T cell repertoires in COVID-19. Study at large: COVID-19 samples collected from the United States, Italy and Spain covered acute and convalescent phases. T cells, B-cell-depleted T cells, or PBMCs provided the cDNA or gDNA that served as material.

Authors' processing steps: It was from reference gene primer amplification that nucleated cell counts were estimated. Assay used: immunoSEQ multiplex PCR; TCRdb lists only in-frame clones, some missing. V, J and clone size derive from that table, while D and trimming were established from the DNA sequence. The sample shows fewer than 50,000 clones, roughly four fifths of them seen only once. V gave up 4 bases and J gave up 3 bases; unmatched junction bases: 5. CDR1 and CDR2 (germline): SQVTM, ANQGSEA. The CDR3 sequence is 13 residues long. The rearrangement uses TRBV29-1 and TRBJ1-2; 7 bases are a match to TRBD1. The material sequenced was peripheral blood. The TCR was taken from a man aged 40-55 years with active or convalescent COVID-19. DNA for the CDR3: TGCAGCGTTGCCCGGGACAGATACTATGGCTACACCTTC. Its translation is CSVARDRYYGYTF.